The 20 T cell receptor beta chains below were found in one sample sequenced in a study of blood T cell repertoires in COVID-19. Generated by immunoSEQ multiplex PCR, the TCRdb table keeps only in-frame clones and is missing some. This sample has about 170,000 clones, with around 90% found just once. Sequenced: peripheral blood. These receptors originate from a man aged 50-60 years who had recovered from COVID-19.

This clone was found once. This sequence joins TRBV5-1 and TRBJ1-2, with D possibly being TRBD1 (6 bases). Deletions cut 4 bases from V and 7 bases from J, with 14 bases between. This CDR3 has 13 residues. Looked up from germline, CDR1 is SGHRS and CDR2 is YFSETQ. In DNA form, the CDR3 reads TGCGCCAGCAGCCCAGACAACAGGGTTGGCTACACCTTC. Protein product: CASSPDNRVGYTF.

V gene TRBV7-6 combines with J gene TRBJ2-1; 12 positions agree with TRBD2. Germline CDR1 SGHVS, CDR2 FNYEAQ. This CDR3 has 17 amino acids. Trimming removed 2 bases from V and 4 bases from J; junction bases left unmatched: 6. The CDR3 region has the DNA TGTGCCAGCAGCTTAAAACTAGCGGGGGGCGCGTACAATGAGCAGTTCTTC. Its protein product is CASSLKLAGGAYNEQFF. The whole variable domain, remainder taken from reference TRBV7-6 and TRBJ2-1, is GAGVSQSPRYKVTKRGQDVALRCDPISGHVSLYWYRQALGQGPEFLTYFNYEAQQDKSGLPNDRFSAERPEGSISTLTIQRTEQRDSAMYRCASSLKLAGGAYNEQFFGPGTRLTVL.

CDR3 sequence (DNA): TGTGCCAGCAGCCCGGGACAGGCGGACTACGAGCAGTACTTC. Its translation: CASSPGQADYEQYF. This rearrangement joins TRBV9 to TRBJ2-7; 8 bases align to TRBD1. This CDR3 comprises 14 residues. Trimming cost V 4 bases and J 3 bases; bases outside gene matches: 6. From germline, CDR1 is SGDLS and CDR2 YYNGEE.

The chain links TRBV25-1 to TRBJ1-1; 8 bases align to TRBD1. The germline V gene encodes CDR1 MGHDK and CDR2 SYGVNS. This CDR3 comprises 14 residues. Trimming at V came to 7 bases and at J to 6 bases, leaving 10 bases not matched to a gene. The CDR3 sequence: CASKNSGGRAEAFF. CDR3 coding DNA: TGTGCCAGCAAAAACTCAGGGGGCCGGGCTGAAGCTTTCTTT.

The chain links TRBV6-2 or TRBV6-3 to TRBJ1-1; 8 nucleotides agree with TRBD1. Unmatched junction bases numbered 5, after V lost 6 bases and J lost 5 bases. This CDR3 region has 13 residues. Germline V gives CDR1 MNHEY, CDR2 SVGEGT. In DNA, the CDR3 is TGTGCCAGCAGCCGACAGGGGAGGACTGAAGCTTTCTTT. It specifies CASSRQGRTEAFF.

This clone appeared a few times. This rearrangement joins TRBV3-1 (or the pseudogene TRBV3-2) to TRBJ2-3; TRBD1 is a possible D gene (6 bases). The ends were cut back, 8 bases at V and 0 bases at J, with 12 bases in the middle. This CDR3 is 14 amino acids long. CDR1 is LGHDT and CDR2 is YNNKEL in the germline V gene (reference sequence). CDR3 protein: CASHREGSTDTQYF. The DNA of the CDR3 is TGTGCCAGCCACAGGGAAGGGAGCACAGATACGCAGTATTTT.

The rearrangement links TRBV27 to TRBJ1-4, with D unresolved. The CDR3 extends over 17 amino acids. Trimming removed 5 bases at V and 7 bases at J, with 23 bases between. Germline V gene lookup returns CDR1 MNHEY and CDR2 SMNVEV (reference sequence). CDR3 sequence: CASSPQFRALRGEKLFF. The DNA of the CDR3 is TGTGCCAGCAGTCCCCAATTTCGGGCCTTACGGGGTGAAAAACTGTTTTTT. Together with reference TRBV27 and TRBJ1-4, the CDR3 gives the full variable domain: EAQVTQNPRYLITVTGKKLTVTCSQNMNHEYMSWYRQDPGLGLRQIYYSMNVEVTDKGDVPEGYKVSRKEKRNFPLILESPSPNQTSLYFCASSPQFRALRGEKLFFGSGTQLSVL.

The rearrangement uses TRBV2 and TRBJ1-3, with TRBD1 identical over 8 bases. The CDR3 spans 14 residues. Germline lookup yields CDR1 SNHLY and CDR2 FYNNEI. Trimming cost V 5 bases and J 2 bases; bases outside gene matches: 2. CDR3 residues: CASSPTGAGNTIYF. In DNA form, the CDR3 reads TGTGCCAGCAGTCCGACAGGGGCTGGAAACACCATATATTTT.

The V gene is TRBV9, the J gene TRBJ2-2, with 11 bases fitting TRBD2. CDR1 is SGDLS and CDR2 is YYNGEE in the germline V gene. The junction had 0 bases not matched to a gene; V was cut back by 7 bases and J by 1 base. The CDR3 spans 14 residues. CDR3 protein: CASGTSGNTGELFF. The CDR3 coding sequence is TGTGCCAGCGGGACTAGCGGGAACACCGGGGAGCTGTTTTTT.

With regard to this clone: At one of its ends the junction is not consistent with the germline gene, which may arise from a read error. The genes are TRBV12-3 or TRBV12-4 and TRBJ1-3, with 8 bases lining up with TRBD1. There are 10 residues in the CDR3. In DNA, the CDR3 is TGTGCCAGCCTCCGGGACAGGATGAATTTT. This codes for CASLRDRMNF.

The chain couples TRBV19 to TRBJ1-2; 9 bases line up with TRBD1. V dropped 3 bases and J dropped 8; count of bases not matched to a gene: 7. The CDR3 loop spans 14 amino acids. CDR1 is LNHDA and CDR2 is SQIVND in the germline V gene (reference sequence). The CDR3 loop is CASSIRTGDWGYTF. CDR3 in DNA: TGTGCCAGTAGTATTCGGACAGGGGACTGGGGCTACACCTTC.

CDR3 amino acids: CASSASGGTAEAFF. The CDR3 nucleotides are TGTGCCAGCAGTGCGTCGGGAGGGACGGCTGAAGCTTTCTTT. The chain recombines TRBV7-9 with TRBJ1-1; possibly TRBD1 for D (5 bases). CDR3 length equals 14 residues. V shed 6 bases and J shed 6 bases, with 17 bases lying between them. The germline V gene encodes CDR1 SEHNR and CDR2 FQNEAQ (reference sequence).

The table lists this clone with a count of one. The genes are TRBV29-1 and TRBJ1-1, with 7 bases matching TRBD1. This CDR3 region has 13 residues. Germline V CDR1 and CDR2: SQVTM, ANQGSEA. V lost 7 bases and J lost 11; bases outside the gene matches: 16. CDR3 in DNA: TGCAGCGCCTGGAGTCGGCCGCAGGGGGAGGCTTTCTTT. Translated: CSAWSRPQGEAFF.

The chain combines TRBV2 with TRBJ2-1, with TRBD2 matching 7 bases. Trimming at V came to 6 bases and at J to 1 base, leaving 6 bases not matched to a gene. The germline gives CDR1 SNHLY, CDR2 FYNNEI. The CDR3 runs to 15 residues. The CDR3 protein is CASRLTSVSYNEQFF. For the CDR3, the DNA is TGTGCCAGCAGACTAACTAGCGTGTCCTACAATGAGCAGTTCTTC. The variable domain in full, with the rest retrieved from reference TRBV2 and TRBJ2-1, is EPEVTQTPSHQVTQMGQEVILRCVPISNHLYFYWYRQILGQKVEFLVSFYNNEISEKSEIFDDQFSVERPDGSNFTLKIRSTKLEDSAMYFCASRLTSVSYNEQFFGPGTRLTVL.

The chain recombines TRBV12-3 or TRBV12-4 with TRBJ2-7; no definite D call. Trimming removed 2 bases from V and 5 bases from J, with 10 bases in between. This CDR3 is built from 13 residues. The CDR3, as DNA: TGTGCCAGCAGTTTAAGCCTGCTTCACGAGCAGTACTTC. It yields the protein CASSLSLLHEQYF.

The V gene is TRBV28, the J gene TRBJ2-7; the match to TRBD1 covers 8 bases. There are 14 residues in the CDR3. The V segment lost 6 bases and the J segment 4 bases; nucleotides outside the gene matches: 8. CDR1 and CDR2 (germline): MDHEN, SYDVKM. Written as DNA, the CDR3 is TGTGCCAGCAGCCCGGGACAGGTGAGATACGAGCAGTACTTC. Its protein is CASSPGQVRYEQYF.

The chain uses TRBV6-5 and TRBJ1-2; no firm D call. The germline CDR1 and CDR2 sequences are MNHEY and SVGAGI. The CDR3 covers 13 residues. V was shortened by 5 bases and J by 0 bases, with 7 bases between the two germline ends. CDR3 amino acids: CASSRQANYGYTF. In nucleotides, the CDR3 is TGTGCCAGCAGTCGTCAGGCTAACTATGGCTACACCTTC.

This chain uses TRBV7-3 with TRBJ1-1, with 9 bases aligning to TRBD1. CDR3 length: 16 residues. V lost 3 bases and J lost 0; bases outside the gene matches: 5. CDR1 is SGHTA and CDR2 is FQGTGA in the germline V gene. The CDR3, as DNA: TGTGCCAGCAGCTTGACGGGGACAGGGTTGAACACTGAAGCTTTCTTT. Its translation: CASSLTGTGLNTEAFF.

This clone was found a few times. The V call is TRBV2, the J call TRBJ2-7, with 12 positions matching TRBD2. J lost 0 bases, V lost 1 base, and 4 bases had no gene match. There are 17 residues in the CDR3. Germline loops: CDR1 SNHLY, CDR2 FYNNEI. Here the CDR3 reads CASSEGGLAGTSYEQYF. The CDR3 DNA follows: TGTGCCAGCAGTGAAGGGGGACTAGCGGGTACCTCCTACGAGCAGTACTTC.

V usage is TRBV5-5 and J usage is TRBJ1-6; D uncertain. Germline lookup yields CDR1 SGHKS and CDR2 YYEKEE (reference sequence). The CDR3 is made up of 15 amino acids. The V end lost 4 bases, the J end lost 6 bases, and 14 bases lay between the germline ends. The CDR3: CASSPTGSRNSPLHF. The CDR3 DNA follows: TGTGCCAGCAGCCCGACCGGGAGCCGTAATTCACCCCTCCACTTT.